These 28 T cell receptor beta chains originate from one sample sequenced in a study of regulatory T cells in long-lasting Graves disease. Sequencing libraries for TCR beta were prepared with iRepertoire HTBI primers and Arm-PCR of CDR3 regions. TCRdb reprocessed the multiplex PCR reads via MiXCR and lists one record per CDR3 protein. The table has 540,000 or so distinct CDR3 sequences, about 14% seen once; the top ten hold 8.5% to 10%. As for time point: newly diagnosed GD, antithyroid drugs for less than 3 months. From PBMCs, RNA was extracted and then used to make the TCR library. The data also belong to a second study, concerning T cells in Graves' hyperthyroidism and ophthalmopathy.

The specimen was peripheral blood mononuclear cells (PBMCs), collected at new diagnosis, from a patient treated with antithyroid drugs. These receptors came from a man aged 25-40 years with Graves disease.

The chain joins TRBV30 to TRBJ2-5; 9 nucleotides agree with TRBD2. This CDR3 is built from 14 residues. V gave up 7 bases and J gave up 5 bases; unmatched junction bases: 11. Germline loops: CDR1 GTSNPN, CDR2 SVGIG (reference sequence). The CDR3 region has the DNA TGTGCCTCGGCGGGACTAGCACTGGGGGAGACCCAGTACTTC. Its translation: CASAGLALGETQYF.

The chain's CDR3 is CASSPRQGGRFEQYF. The CDR3 DNA is TGTGCCAGCAGCCCTCGACAGGGGGGGCGATTCGAGCAGTACTTC. The chain joins TRBV5-4 to TRBJ2-7, with 9 bases lining up with TRBD1. There are 15 residues in the CDR3. V shed 4 bases and J 6 bases; nucleotides not matched to a gene: 11. Germline V gene sequence: CDR1 SGHNT, CDR2 YYREEE (reference sequence). Full variable domain (rest looked up from reference TRBV5-4 and TRBJ2-7): ETGVTQSPTHLIKTRGQQVTLRCSSQSGHNTVSWYQQALGQGPQFIFQYYREEENGRGNFPPRFSGLQFPNYSSELNVNALELDDSALYLCASSPRQGGRFEQYFGPGTRLTVT.

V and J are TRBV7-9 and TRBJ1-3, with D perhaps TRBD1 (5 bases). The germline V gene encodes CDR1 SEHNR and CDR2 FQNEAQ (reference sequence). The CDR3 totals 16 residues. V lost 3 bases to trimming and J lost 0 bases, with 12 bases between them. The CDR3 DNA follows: TGTGCCAGCAGCTTGGCCTCAGGGACCTCTGGAAACACCATATATTTT. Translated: CASSLASGTSGNTIYF.

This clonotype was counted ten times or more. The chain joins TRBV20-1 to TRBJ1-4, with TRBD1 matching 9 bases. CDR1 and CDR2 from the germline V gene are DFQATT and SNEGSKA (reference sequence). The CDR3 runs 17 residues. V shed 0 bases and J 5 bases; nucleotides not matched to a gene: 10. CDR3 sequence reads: CSARDELDRGWNEKLFF. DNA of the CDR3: TGCAGTGCTAGAGATGAGCTGGACAGGGGATGGAATGAAAAACTGTTTTTT.

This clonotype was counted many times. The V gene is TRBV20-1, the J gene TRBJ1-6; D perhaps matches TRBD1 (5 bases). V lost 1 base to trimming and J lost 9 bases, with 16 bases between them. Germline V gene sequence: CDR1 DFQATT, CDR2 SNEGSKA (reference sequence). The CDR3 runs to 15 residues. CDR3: CSARAGGRRGSPLHF. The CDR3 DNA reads TGCAGTGCTAGAGCTGGGGGAAGGAGGGGTTCACCCCTCCACTTT.

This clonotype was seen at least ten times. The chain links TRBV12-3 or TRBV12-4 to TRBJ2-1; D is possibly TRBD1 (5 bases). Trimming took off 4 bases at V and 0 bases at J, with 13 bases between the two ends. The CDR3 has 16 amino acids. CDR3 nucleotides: TGTGCCAGCAGTTCTACGTACAGGAGCTCCTACAATGAGCAGTTCTTC. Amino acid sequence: CASSSTYRSSYNEQFF.

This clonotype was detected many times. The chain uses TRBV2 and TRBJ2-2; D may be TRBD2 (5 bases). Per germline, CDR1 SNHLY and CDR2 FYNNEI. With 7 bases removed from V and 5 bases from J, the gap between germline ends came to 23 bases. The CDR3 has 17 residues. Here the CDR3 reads CASTPAPGSHSTGELFF. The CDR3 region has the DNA TGTGCCAGCACCCCCGCCCCGGGATCCCACTCGACCGGGGAGCTGTTTTTT.

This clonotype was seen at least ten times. The CDR3 region is CAISELASSTDTQYF. The CDR3 nucleotides read TGTGCCATCAGTGAGCTAGCATCGAGCACAGATACGCAGTATTTT. The chain uses TRBV10-3 and TRBJ2-3; TRBD2 might be the D (5 bases). CDR1 and CDR2 (germline): ENHRY, SYGVKD. Trimming cost V 2 bases and J 0 bases, with 9 bases left between them. The CDR3 has 15 amino acids.

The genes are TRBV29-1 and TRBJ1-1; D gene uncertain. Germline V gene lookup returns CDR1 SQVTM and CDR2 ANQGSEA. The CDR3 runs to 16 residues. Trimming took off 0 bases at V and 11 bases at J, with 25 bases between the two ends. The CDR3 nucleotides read TGCAGCGTTGAAGATCGTTGGACTACATGGAGCCTTAAGGCTTTCTTT. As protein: CSVEDRWTTWSLKAFF.

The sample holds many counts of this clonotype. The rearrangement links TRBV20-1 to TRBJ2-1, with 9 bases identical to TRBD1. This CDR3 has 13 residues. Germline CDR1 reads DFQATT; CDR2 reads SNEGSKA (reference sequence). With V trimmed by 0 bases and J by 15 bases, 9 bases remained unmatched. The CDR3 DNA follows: TGCAGTGCTAGAGATCCCGGAACAGGGGGCGCGTTCTTC. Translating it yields CSARDPGTGGAFF.

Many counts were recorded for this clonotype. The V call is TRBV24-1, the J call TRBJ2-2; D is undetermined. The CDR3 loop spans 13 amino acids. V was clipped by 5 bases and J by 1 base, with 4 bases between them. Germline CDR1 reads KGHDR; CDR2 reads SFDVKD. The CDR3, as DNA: TGTGCCACCAGTGGAGTGAACACCGGGGAGCTGTTTTTT. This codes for CATSGVNTGELFF.

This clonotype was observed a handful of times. The CDR3 nucleotides read TGTGCCAGTAGACAGGAGAACACCGGGGAGCTGTTTTTT. Translated, it gives CASRQENTGELFF. The rearrangement joins TRBV19 to TRBJ2-2, with D possibly being TRBD1 (5 bases). Trimming cost V 6 bases and J 1 base, with 6 bases left between them. From germline, CDR1 is LNHDA and CDR2 SQIVND (reference sequence). The CDR3 spans 13 residues.

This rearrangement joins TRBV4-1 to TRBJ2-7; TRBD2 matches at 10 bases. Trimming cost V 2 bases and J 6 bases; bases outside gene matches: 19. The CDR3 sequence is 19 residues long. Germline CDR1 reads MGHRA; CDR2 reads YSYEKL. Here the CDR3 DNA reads TGCGCCAGCAGCCAACGCGTTGCTAGCGGGAGTGTTGGTCGGGGCGAGCAGTACTTC. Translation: CASSQRVASGSVGRGEQYF.

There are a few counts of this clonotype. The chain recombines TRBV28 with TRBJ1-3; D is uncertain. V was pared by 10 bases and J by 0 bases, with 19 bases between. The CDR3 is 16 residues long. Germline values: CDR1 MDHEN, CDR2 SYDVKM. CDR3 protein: CATSSPRSSSGNTIYF. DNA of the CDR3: TGTGCCACCTCTTCCCCTCGGAGTAGCTCTGGAAACACCATATATTTT.

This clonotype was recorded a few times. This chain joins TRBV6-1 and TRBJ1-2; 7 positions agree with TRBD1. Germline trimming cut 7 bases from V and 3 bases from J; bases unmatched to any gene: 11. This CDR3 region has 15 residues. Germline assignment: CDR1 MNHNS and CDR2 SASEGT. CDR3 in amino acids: CASIPSGRGHYGYTF. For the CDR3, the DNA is TGTGCCAGCATCCCCTCGGGGAGGGGGCACTATGGCTACACCTTC.

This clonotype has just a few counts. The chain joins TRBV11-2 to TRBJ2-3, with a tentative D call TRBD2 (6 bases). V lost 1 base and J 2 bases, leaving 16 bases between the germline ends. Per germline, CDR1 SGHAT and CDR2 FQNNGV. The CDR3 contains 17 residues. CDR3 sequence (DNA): TGTGCCAGCAGCTTAGGTCCGCGGGACCTCCCCACAGATACGCAGTATTTT. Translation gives CASSLGPRDLPTDTQYF.

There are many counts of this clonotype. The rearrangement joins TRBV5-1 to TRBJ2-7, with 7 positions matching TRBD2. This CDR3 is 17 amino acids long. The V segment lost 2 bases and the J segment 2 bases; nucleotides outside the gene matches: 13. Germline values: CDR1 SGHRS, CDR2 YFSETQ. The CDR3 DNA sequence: TGCGCCAGCAGCTTCGGATCTAGCGGACAACTCACCTACGAGCAGTACTTC. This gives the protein CASSFGSSGQLTYEQYF.

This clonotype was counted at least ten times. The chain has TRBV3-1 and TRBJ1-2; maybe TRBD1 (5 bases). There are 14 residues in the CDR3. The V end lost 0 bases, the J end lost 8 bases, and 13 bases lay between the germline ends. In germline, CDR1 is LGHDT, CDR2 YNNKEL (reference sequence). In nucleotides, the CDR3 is TGTGCCAGCAGCCAAGATCTCGGCAGGGAGGGCTACACCTTC. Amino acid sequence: CASSQDLGREGYTF.

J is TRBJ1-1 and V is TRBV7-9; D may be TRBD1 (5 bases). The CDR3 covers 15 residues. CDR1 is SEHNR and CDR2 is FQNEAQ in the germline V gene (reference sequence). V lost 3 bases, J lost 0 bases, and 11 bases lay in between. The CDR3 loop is CASSFSGGMNTEAFF. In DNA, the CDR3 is TGTGCCAGCAGCTTTAGCGGGGGAATGAACACTGAAGCTTTCTTT.

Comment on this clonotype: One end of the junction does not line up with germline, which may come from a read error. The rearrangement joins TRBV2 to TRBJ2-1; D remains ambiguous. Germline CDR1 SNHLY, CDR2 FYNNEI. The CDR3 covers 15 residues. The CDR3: CASSVLPLGYSEQFF. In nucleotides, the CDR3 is TGTGCCAGCAGCGTTCTCCCGTTGGGTTACAGTGAGCAGTTCTTC.

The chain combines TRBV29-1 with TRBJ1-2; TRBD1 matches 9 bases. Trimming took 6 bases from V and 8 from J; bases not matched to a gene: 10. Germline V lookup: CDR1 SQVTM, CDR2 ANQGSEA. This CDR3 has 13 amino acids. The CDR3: CSVLTGGGRGYTF. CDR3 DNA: TGCAGCGTGCTTACAGGGGGCGGAAGGGGCTACACCTTC.

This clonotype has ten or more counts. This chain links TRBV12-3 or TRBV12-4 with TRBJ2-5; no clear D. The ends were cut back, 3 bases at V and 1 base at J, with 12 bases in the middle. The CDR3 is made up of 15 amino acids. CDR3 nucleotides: TGTGCCAGCAGTTTTATTCGCGGAACCCAAGAGACCCAGTACTTC. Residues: CASSFIRGTQETQYF.

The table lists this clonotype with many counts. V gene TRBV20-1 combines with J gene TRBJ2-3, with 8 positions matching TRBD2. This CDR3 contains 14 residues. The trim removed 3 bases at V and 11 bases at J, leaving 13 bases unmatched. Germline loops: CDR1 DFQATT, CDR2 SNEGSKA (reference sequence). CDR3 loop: CSASPSGSHGGQYF. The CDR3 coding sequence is TGCAGTGCTAGTCCTAGCGGGTCCCACGGAGGGCAGTATTTT.

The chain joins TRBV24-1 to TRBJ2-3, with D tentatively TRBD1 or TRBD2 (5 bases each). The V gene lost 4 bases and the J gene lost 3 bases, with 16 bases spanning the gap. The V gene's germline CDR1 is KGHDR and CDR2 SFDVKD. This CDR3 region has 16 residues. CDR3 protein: CATSEGPEEETDTQYF. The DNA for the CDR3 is TGTGCCACCAGTGAGGGGCCCGAGGAGGAAACAGATACGCAGTATTTT.

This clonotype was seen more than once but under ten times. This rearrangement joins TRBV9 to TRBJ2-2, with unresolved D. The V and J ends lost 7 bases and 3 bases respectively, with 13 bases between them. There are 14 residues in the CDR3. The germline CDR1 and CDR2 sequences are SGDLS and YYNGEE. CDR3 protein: CASRERADTGELFF. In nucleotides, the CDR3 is TGTGCCAGCCGAGAAAGGGCAGACACCGGGGAGCTGTTTTTT.

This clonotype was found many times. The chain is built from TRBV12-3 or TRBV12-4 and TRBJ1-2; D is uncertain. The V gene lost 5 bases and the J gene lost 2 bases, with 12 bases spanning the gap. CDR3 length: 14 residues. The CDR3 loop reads CASSAQAGNYGYTF. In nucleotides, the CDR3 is TGTGCCAGCAGTGCTCAGGCGGGAAACTATGGCTACACCTTC.

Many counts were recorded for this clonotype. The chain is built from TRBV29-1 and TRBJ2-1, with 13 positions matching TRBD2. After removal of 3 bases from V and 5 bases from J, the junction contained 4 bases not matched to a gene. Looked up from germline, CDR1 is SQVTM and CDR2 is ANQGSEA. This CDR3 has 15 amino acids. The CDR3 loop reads CSVEPGTSGDNEQFF. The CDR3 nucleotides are TGCAGCGTTGAGCCCGGGACTAGCGGGGACAATGAGCAGTTCTTC.

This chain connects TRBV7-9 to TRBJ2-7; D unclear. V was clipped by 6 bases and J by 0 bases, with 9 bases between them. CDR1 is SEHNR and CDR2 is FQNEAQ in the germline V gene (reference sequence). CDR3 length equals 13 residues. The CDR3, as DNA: TGTGCCAGCAGATGGACGGGCTCCTACGAGCAGTACTTC. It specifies CASRWTGSYEQYF.